A single sample gave rise to the 8 T cell receptor beta chains below, sequenced in a study of immune characterization of retroperitoneal liposarcoma. TCRdb called the PCR reads again in MiXCR, with one record for every CDR3 protein. The sample includes 6,500 to 8,000 distinct CDR3 sequences, approximately 31% of them seen just once. The sequencing sample was made of blood. These receptors were obtained from a male donor with retroperitoneal liposarcoma.

CDR3 coding DNA: TGCGCCAGCAGCGCGGGAGCGGGGAAGACCCAGTACTTC. Translated: CASSAGAGKTQYF. V and J are TRBV5-1 and TRBJ2-1; TRBD2 aligns across 7 bases. With the DNA end fitting TRBJ2-5 better, the J assignment may be wrong. Germline V gene data show CDR1 as SGHRS and CDR2 as YFSETQ. The CDR3 has 13 amino acids.

This clonotype showed up many times. J is TRBJ1-1 and V is TRBV6-1; D is ambiguous. The CDR3 totals 13 residues. Trimming shortened V by 6 bases and J by 3 bases, and 11 bases separated the two germline ends. The germline CDR1 and CDR2 sequences are MNHNS and SASEGT. CDR3 in amino acids: CASRGRWDTEAFF. CDR3 sequence (DNA): TGTGCCAGCAGGGGTCGTTGGGACACTGAAGCTTTCTTT.

V gene TRBV14 combines with J gene TRBJ1-2; D is uncertain. Trimming removed 1 base at V and 4 bases at J, with 16 bases between. Germline V gene data show CDR1 as SGHDN and CDR2 as FVKESK. CDR3 length: 16 residues. The CDR3 DNA sequence: TGTGCCAGCAGCCAAGCCCCCACAGAAACGGGCTATGGCTACACCTTC. Translated: CASSQAPTETGYGYTF. The whole variable domain, remainder taken from reference TRBV14 and TRBJ1-2, is EAGVTQFPSHSVIEKGQTVTLRCDPISGHDNLYWYRRVMGKEIKFLLHFVKESKQDESGMPNNRFLAERTGGTYSTLKVQPAELEDSGVYFCASSQAPTETGYGYTFGSGTRLTVV.

This clonotype is termed medium-sized. The chain combines TRBV7-9 with TRBJ2-1, with D unresolved. CDR3 length: 13 amino acids. Germline lookup yields CDR1 SEHNR and CDR2 FQNEAQ (reference sequence). V gave up 2 bases and J gave up 5 bases, with 7 bases separating them. CDR3 in DNA: TGTGCCAGCAGCTTATTTGGGAACAATGAGCAGTTCTTC. Amino acids: CASSLFGNNEQFF.

This clonotype came up a few times. Germline and junction disagree at one end, which may indicate a read error. The genes are TRBV7-6 and TRBJ2-1; D is unresolved. This CDR3 has 13 residues. Germline CDR1 SGHVS, CDR2 FNYEAQ. The CDR3 region is CASSLPDGETQFF. CDR3 sequence (DNA): TGTGCTAGCAGCTTGCCCGACGGCGAGACCCAGTTCTTC.

Remarks on this clonotype: Given a much more abundant clone one base away, this may be a read error. The V gene is TRBV6-6, the J gene TRBJ2-2; the match to TRBD2 covers 8 bases. Germline V gives CDR1 MNHNY, CDR2 SVGAGI (reference sequence). This CDR3 contains 13 residues. CDR3 region: CARRAGGDGGLFF. The DNA for the CDR3 is TGTGCCAGGAGGGCGGGGGGTGACGGGGGGCTGTTTTTT.

This chain joins TRBV6-1 and TRBJ1-2, with D tentatively TRBD1 (5 bases). The V and J ends lost 11 bases and 7 bases respectively, with 17 bases between them. The CDR3 runs to 12 residues. Germline CDR1 and CDR2: MNHNS and SASEGT. CDR3 bases: TGTGCCGCCCATTACGCAGGGACTGGCTACACCTTC. Residues: CAAHYAGTGYTF.

This clonotype has a handful of counts. This rearrangement joins TRBV25-1 to TRBJ2-2, with D hard to call. With 3 bases removed from V and 0 bases from J, the gap between germline ends came to 5 bases. CDR3 length: 14 amino acids. Germline V lookup: CDR1 MGHDK, CDR2 SYGVNS. The CDR3 coding sequence is TGTGCCAGCAGTGACCCTCCGAACACCGGGGAGCTGTTTTTT. Translated, it gives CASSDPPNTGELFF.